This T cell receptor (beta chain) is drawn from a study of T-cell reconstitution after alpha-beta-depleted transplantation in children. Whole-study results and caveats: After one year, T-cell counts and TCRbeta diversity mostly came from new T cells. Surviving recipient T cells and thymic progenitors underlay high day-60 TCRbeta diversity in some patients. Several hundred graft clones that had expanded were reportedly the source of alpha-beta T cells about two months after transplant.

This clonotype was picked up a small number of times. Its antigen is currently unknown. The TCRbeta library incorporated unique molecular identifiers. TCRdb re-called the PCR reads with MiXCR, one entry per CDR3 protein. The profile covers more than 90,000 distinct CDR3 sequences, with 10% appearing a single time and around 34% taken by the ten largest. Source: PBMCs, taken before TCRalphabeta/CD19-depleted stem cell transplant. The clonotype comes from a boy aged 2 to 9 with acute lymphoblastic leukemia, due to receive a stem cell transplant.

Written as DNA, the CDR3 is TGTGCCAGCAGCGCAACAGGGTCCCCTAATGAAAAACTGTTTTTT. It codes for CASSATGSPNEKLFF. The V and J genes are TRBV9 and TRBJ1-4; the D gene is possibly TRBD1 (6 bases). V shed 3 bases and J shed 3 bases, with 12 bases lying between them. CDR3 length equals 15 residues. Looked up from germline, CDR1 is SGDLS and CDR2 is YYNGEE.